The 5 T cell receptor beta chains in this list originate from one sample, sequenced in a study of human T cells and chemical hapten exposure (dated by TCRdb to the early 2020s). Libraries came from RACE. The data were produced on a NextSeq 500. TCRdb reran the public reads through fastp at Q25 and MiXCR, keeping productive beta chains. Every distinct CDR3 protein forms one entry, paired with its most common genes and DNA. The sample table shows about 77,000 distinct CDR3 sequences, and 8.6% are seen once. Jointly, the top ten make up about 1.7% of the sample. What the time point label conveys for this sample: healthy volunteer bleed at 6 weeks. Total RNA was extracted from unfractionated whole blood that had been collected in Tempus Blood RNA tubes. Sequenced input: whole blood. These receptors originate from a female donor in good health. Some clones in this sample may be carry-over from other donors' samples.

The V and J genes are TRBV6-5 and TRBJ1-4, with 7 bases fitting TRBD1. Trimming cost V 1 base and J 0 bases; bases outside gene matches: 8. The CDR3 consists of 18 residues. Per germline, CDR1 MNHEY and CDR2 SVGAGI. The CDR3 sequence: CASSYLGQAIATNEKLFF. CDR3 in DNA: TGTGCCAGCAGTTACTTAGGACAGGCGATCGCAACTAATGAAAAACTGTTTTTT.

The V and J genes are TRBV7-2 and TRBJ2-5; TRBD2 agrees at 13 bases. This CDR3 is 14 amino acids long. J was trimmed by 5 bases and V by 6 bases; bases with no gene match: 3. Germline V gives CDR1 SGHTA, CDR2 FQGNSA. CDR3: CASRLAGGRETQYF. CDR3 sequence (DNA): TGTGCCAGCAGACTAGCGGGGGGGCGGGAGACCCAGTACTTC.

V usage is TRBV2 and J usage is TRBJ2-3; D gene ambiguous. Germline V gene data show CDR1 as SNHLY and CDR2 as FYNNEI. Trimming shortened V by 3 bases and J by 8 bases, and 9 bases separated the two germline ends. The CDR3 extends over 12 amino acids. The CDR3 sequence: CASSESRVTQYF. The CDR3 DNA follows: TGTGCCAGCAGTGAGTCCAGAGTTACGCAGTATTTT.

This clonotype was seen repeatedly, ten times or more. The V gene is TRBV7-9, the J gene TRBJ2-3; 7 positions agree with TRBD1. CDR1 SEHNR and CDR2 FQNEAQ come from the germline V gene (reference sequence). The ends lost 5 bases at V and 3 bases at J; junction bases unmatched: 17. The CDR3 spans 18 residues. In nucleotides, the CDR3 is TGTGCCAGCAGCCTAGGTGGAGGACAGGACTTTTGGACAGATACGCAGTATTTT. Residues: CASSLGGGQDFWTDTQYF.

J is TRBJ2-3 and V is TRBV6-1; 8 positions agree with TRBD2. This CDR3 region has 17 residues. V shed 2 bases and J 2 bases; nucleotides not matched to a gene: 9. Germline CDR1 MNHNS, CDR2 SASEGT. This CDR3 reads CASSEYGAGGSTDTQYF. DNA of the CDR3: TGTGCCAGCAGTGAATATGGGGCGGGGGGATCCACAGATACGCAGTATTTT.